This TCR beta chain was documented in a study of CD8 T cells in Susac syndrome. RNA was extracted with the RNeasy kit, and a quantity of roughly 0.45 to 1 ug was reverse transcribed using random hexamers. TCRdb re-derived calls from the immunoSEQ multiplex PCR reads in MiXCR, one entry per CDR3 protein. The sample includes 120,000 or so distinct CDR3 sequences, around 94% seen only once; the top ten take 0.093%. CDR3 length: 13 residues. Germline assignment: CDR1 SNHLY and CDR2 FYNNEI. Trimming removed 6 bases from V and 4 bases from J, with 13 bases in between. Negative isolation was used for CD8+ and CD4+ T cells and FACS enrichment for TEMRA cells.

The clonotype was recovered from a human donor with multiple sclerosis. This chain connects TRBV2 to TRBJ2-7; TRBD1 might be the D (6 bases). The sample comprised CD4+ T cells from PBMCs. In nucleotides, the CDR3 is TGTGCCAGCAGATGGACAGATACTTACGAGCAGTACTTC. Its protein is CASRWTDTYEQYF. Complete variable domain (other parts from reference TRBV2 and TRBJ2-7): EPEVTQTPSHQVTQMGQEVILRCVPISNHLYFYWYRQILGQKVEFLVSFYNNEISEKSEIFDDQFSVERPDGSNFTLKIRSTKLEDSAMYFCASRWTDTYEQYFGPGTRLTVT.